Presented here are 30 T cell receptor beta chains from one specimen sequenced in a study of TIL therapy for anti-PD-1-resistant metastatic lung cancer. The libraries were made with immunoSEQ v3. The protocol was immunoSEQ multiplex PCR, while the TCRdb copy is restricted to in-frame clones and leaves out a portion. Of around 59,000 clones in the sample, roughly two thirds were seen once. Noted time point: pre-treatment sample, taken before nivolumab and TIL therapy. This specimen consisted of blood, obtained at baseline. The receptors stem from a person aged 25 to 80 with non-small cell lung cancer.

This chain joins TRBV6-5 and TRBJ1-1; D call uncertain. CDR3 length: 11 amino acids. The germline V gene encodes CDR1 MNHEY and CDR2 SVGAGI. V dropped 6 bases and J dropped 5 bases, with 7 bases sitting between them. CDR3 sequence: CASRAGTEAFF. The DNA of the CDR3 is TGTGCCAGCAGGGCGGGGACTGAAGCTTTCTTT.

This chain connects TRBV5-8 to TRBJ2-1; TRBD1 or TRBD2 may be the D gene (7 bases each). V was cut by 10 bases and J by 10 bases, with 27 bases left in between. The CDR3 runs 15 residues. Germline CDR1 is SGHTS and CDR2 is YDEGEE. CDR3: CASTFGAGGEWEQFF. CDR3 DNA: TGTGCCTCCACATTTGGGGCAGGGGGGGAGTGGGAGCAGTTCTTC.

This clone was seen more than once but under ten times. The chain carries TRBV2 and TRBJ1-2; D not resolved. V shed 5 bases and J shed 7 bases, with 8 bases lying between them. Germline V gives CDR1 SNHLY, CDR2 FYNNEI. The CDR3 runs to 11 residues. This chain's CDR3 is CASSREGGYTF. The CDR3 DNA reads TGTGCCAGCAGTAGAGAGGGTGGCTACACCTTC. The full variable domain, rest sourced from reference TRBV2 and TRBJ1-2, is EPEVTQTPSHQVTQMGQEVILRCVPISNHLYFYWYRQILGQKVEFLVSFYNNEISEKSEIFDDQFSVERPDGSNFTLKIRSTKLEDSAMYFCASSREGGYTFGSGTRLTVV.

The sample holds one count of this clone. CDR3 in DNA: TGTGCCAGCAGCTTGGCATCAGGGGGGCTAACAGATACGCAGTATTTT. Encoded protein: CASSLASGGLTDTQYF. J is TRBJ2-3 and V is TRBV5-4; possible D gene TRBD1, 7 bases. Per germline, CDR1 SGHNT and CDR2 YYREEE (reference sequence). V shed 0 bases and J shed 3 bases, with 14 bases lying between them. This CDR3 comprises 16 residues. Variable domain in full (rest from reference TRBV5-4 and TRBJ2-3): ETGVTQSPTHLIKTRGQQVTLRCSSQSGHNTVSWYQQALGQGPQFIFQYYREEENGRGNFPPRFSGLQFPNYSSELNVNALELDDSALYLCASSLASGGLTDTQYFGPGTRLTVL.

This clone appeared once. The rearrangement uses TRBV5-5 and TRBJ2-1; 10 bases match TRBD1. V lost 4 bases and J lost 1; bases outside the gene matches: 2. The CDR3 spans 15 residues. From germline, CDR1 is SGHKS and CDR2 YYEKEE (reference sequence). The CDR3 bases are TGTGCCAGCAGCGTGGGACAGGGGTCCTACAATGAGCAGTTCTTC. Encoded protein: CASSVGQGSYNEQFF.

This clone was counted a single time. J is TRBJ2-3 and V is TRBV2; possibly TRBD1 for D (6 bases). Germline CDR1 is SNHLY and CDR2 is FYNNEI. The V end lost 5 bases, the J end lost 7 bases, and 13 bases lay between the germline ends. This CDR3 comprises 13 residues. The CDR3 DNA is TGTGCCAGCAGTCAGACAGGAACGTATACGCAGTATTTT. Translation gives CASSQTGTYTQYF.

This clone was detected a few times. The chain carries TRBV19 and TRBJ1-1; 7 bases are shared with TRBD1. V dropped 5 bases and J dropped 11; count of bases not matched to a gene: 8. The CDR3 has 12 residues. Germline values: CDR1 LNHDA, CDR2 SQIVND (reference sequence). The CDR3: CASSFEQGRAFF. CDR3 in DNA: TGTGCCAGTAGTTTTGAACAGGGGCGGGCTTTCTTT.

The rearrangement links TRBV6-1 to TRBJ1-5; 9 bases match TRBD1. The CDR3 covers 16 residues. V lost 1 base and J lost 5; bases outside the gene matches: 6. The germline gives CDR1 MNHNS, CDR2 SASEGT. The CDR3 loop is CASSEVDRGWDQPQHF. The CDR3 DNA reads TGTGCCAGCAGTGAAGTGGACAGGGGATGGGATCAGCCCCAGCATTTT.

The gene calls are TRBV4-1 and TRBJ2-1, with 8 bases identical to TRBD1. The V and J ends lost 4 bases and 6 bases, in that order; junction bases with no gene match: 5. The CDR3 length is 14 residues. CDR1 and CDR2 from the germline V gene are MGHRA and YSYEKL. The CDR3 loop reads CASSPTGQGNEQFF. CDR3 DNA sequence: TGCGCCAGCAGCCCTACTGGACAGGGCAATGAGCAGTTCTTC.

A single count supports this clone. The chain joins TRBV5-1 to TRBJ2-5; 9 bases map to TRBD2. Germline CDR1 and CDR2: SGHRS and YFSETQ. This CDR3 is built from 14 residues. J lost 4 bases, V lost 5 bases, and 6 bases had no gene match. The CDR3: CASRLTSGGETQYF. Here the CDR3 DNA reads TGCGCCAGCAGATTGACTAGCGGAGGAGAGACCCAGTACTTC.

Concerning this clone: Other DNA sequences within the sample encode an identical CDR3. V gene TRBV9 combines with J gene TRBJ2-3; D is unclear. V was cut by 3 bases and J by 0 bases, with 2 bases left in between. Germline CDR1 is SGDLS and CDR2 is YYNGEE. The CDR3 has 12 residues. The CDR3 bases are TGTGCCAGCAGCGCAAGCACAGATACGCAGTATTTT. It translates to CASSASTDTQYF. The full variable domain, with the rest looked up from reference TRBV9 and TRBJ2-3, is DSGVTQTPKHLITATGQRVTLRCSPRSGDLSVYWYQQSLDQGLQFLIQYYNGEERAKGNILERFSAQQFPDLHSELNLSSLELGDSALYFCASSASTDTQYFGPGTRLTVL.

V and J are TRBV6-1 and TRBJ2-5, with D perhaps matching TRBD2 (5 bases). CDR1 MNHNS and CDR2 SASEGT come from the germline V gene. This CDR3 spans 15 amino acids. V dropped 3 bases and J dropped 1 base, with 12 bases sitting between them. The CDR3 coding sequence is TGTGCCAGCAGTGATCAGCCAGGAGGCCAAGAGACCCAGTACTTC. Encoded protein: CASSDQPGGQETQYF.

The chain carries TRBV28 and TRBJ1-2; 9 bases are shared with TRBD1. This CDR3 is built from 15 residues. J was trimmed by 7 bases and V by 5 bases; bases with no gene match: 11. Per germline, CDR1 MDHEN and CDR2 SYDVKM. The CDR3 coding sequence is TGTGCCAGCAGTACACCGGACAGGGGATCCTCTGGCTACACCTTC. It yields the protein CASSTPDRGSSGYTF.

In its sample, this clone was seen once. The chain's CDR3 is CASSQTGVDTDTQYF. The DNA of the CDR3 is TGCGCCAGCAGCCAGACAGGGGTGGACACAGATACGCAGTATTTT. The rearrangement joins TRBV5-1 to TRBJ2-3, with 8 bases aligning to TRBD1. With V trimmed by 4 bases and J by 2 bases, 6 bases remained unmatched. The CDR3 sequence is 15 residues long. Per the germline V gene, CDR1 is SGHRS and CDR2 is YFSETQ.

This clone was counted only a few times. This chain uses TRBV13 with TRBJ1-6; 7 bases map to TRBD1. The junction had 0 bases not matched to a gene; V was cut back by 0 bases and J by 7 bases. This CDR3 comprises 14 residues. The germline CDR1 and CDR2 sequences are PRHDT and FYEKMQ (reference sequence). CDR3 sequence reads: CASSLGQGNSPLHF. The CDR3 DNA reads TGTGCCAGCAGCTTAGGACAGGGGAATTCACCCCTCCACTTT.

V and J are TRBV7-9 and TRBJ2-5; D uncertain. The CDR3 covers 11 residues. CDR1 is SEHNR, CDR2 FQNEAQ, per germline (reference sequence). Trimming shortened V by 3 bases and J by 5 bases, and 4 bases separated the two germline ends. Here the CDR3 DNA reads TGTGCCAGCAGCTTCAGGGAGACCCAGTACTTC. Its translation: CASSFRETQYF.

V is TRBV27 and J is TRBJ1-6; D is uncertain. Trimming pared 6 bases from V and 7 bases from J, leaving 13 bases between. Looked up from germline, CDR1 is MNHEY and CDR2 is SMNVEV (reference sequence). CDR3 length: 14 amino acids. Here the CDR3 reads CASRPEGLNSPLHF. CDR3 coding DNA: TGTGCCAGCAGGCCTGAGGGCCTAAATTCACCCCTCCACTTT.

V usage is TRBV29-1 and J usage is TRBJ1-2; no clear D gene. Trimming left V 4 bases short and J 3 bases short, with 9 bases between. The length of the CDR3 is 12 residues. The V gene's germline CDR1 is SQVTM and CDR2 ANQGSEA. This CDR3 is CSVGPDYYGYTF. DNA for the CDR3: TGCAGCGTTGGCCCCGACTACTATGGCTACACCTTC.

The CDR3 coding sequence is TGCGCCAGCAGCTTGGTTACAGGGAATAAGGGCTACACCTTC. It specifies CASSLVTGNKGYTF. This chain connects TRBV5-1 to TRBJ1-2, with D perhaps TRBD1 (6 bases). Trimming cost V 0 bases and J 8 bases, with 14 bases left between them. In germline, CDR1 is SGHRS, CDR2 YFSETQ. The CDR3 has 14 residues.

V and J are TRBV18 and TRBJ1-6; no firm D call. Germline loops: CDR1 KGHSH, CDR2 LQKENI. This CDR3 has 15 residues. V dropped 2 bases and J dropped 5 bases, with 10 bases sitting between them. The CDR3 nucleotides read TGTGCCAGCTCACCATCACAGATCGATAATTCACCCCTCCACTTT. Residues: CASSPSQIDNSPLHF.

The table lists this clone with a few counts. The V gene is TRBV10-3, the J gene TRBJ2-7; possibly TRBD1 for D (6 bases). This CDR3 spans 12 amino acids. V lost 8 bases to trimming and J lost 2 bases, with 10 bases between them. CDR1 and CDR2 from the germline V gene are ENHRY and SYGVKD. The CDR3 loop reads CAIRQGTYEQYF. In DNA form, the CDR3 reads TGTGCCATCCGCCAGGGGACCTACGAGCAGTACTTC.

CDR3 nucleotide sequence: TGTGCCAGCAGCGTAGAAGACAACGGGTACAATGAGCAGTTCTTC. Encoded protein: CASSVEDNGYNEQFF. This rearrangement joins TRBV9 to TRBJ2-1; D not resolved. There are 15 residues in the CDR3. Germline assignment: CDR1 SGDLS and CDR2 YYNGEE. Trimming stripped 0 bases from V and 4 bases from J, with 11 bases between. Using reference TRBV9 and TRBJ2-1 for the parts outside the CDR3, the full variable domain is DSGVTQTPKHLITATGQRVTLRCSPRSGDLSVYWYQQSLDQGLQFLIQYYNGEERAKGNILERFSAQQFPDLHSELNLSSLELGDSALYFCASSVEDNGYNEQFFGPGTRLTVL.

This chain connects TRBV19 to TRBJ1-1; D gene ambiguous. This CDR3 is 17 amino acids long. Trimming took 3 bases from V and 1 from J, leaving 18 bases between them. CDR1 and CDR2 from the germline V gene are LNHDA and SQIVND (reference sequence). The CDR3 region has the DNA TGTGCCAGTAGTATTTTGTCCATGCCAGCCGAGAACACTGAAGCTTTCTTT. Translation gives CASSILSMPAENTEAFF.

The V gene is TRBV5-8, the J gene TRBJ2-2, with 8 positions matching TRBD1. V was clipped by 0 bases and J by 6 bases; unmatched bases: 7. The length of the CDR3 is 16 residues. From germline, CDR1 is SGHTS and CDR2 YDEGEE. The DNA for the CDR3 is TGTGCCAGCAGCTTGGTCGGACAGGGTCGCGCCGGGGAGCTGTTTTTT. Protein: CASSLVGQGRAGELFF.

This clone was recorded a few times. V gene TRBV6-1 combines with J gene TRBJ1-4; possible D gene TRBD1, 6 bases. Germline-derived CDR1 and CDR2 are MNHNS and SASEGT. Trimming removed 4 bases at V and 8 bases at J, with 14 bases between. This CDR3 is 14 amino acids long. The CDR3 loop reads CASSGGRLGEKLFF. CDR3 bases: TGTGCCAGCAGTGGGGGGCGTCTAGGGGAAAAACTGTTTTTT.

This clone was seen only a few times. V is TRBV5-4 and J is TRBJ2-7, with 7 bases that match TRBD2. The CDR3 extends over 16 amino acids. The germline gives CDR1 SGHNT, CDR2 YYREEE (reference sequence). The J segment lost 3 bases and the V segment lost 4 bases, leaving 13 bases of the junction unmatched. This chain's CDR3 is CASSPGRGERVYEQYF. In nucleotides, the CDR3 is TGTGCCAGCAGCCCTGGTCGGGGGGAGCGGGTCTACGAGCAGTACTTC.

The chain joins TRBV4-2 to TRBJ1-2; D is undetermined. V was shortened by 0 bases and J by 6 bases, with 11 bases between the two germline ends. CDR1 is LGHNA and CDR2 is YNFKEQ in the germline V gene. This CDR3 has 14 residues. CDR3 bases: TGTGCCAGCAGCCAAGATCGAGGGTGGGATGGCTACACCTTC. This codes for CASSQDRGWDGYTF.

The gene calls are TRBV20-1 and TRBJ1-2; no reliable D call. Germline V gene data show CDR1 as DFQATT and CDR2 as SNEGSKA (reference sequence). The CDR3 has 10 residues. The V end was cut by 6 bases, the J end by 4 bases, with 6 bases between. This CDR3 reads CSARSYGYTF. CDR3 coding DNA: TGCAGTGCGAGGAGCTATGGCTACACCTTC.

The V call is TRBV30, the J call TRBJ2-5, with D perhaps given as TRBD1 or TRBD2 (5 bases each). V was trimmed by 5 bases and J by 7 bases, leaving 17 bases between them. Per the germline V gene, CDR1 is GTSNPN and CDR2 is SVGIG (reference sequence). The CDR3 has 13 amino acids. This CDR3 is CAWGAGDRVTQYF. The CDR3 DNA follows: TGTGCCTGGGGGGCCGGGGACCGAGTGACCCAGTACTTC.

This chain links TRBV6-1 with TRBJ1-5; 11 bases are a match to TRBD1. The CDR3 has 15 amino acids. V trimming: 7 bases; J trimming: 7 bases; junction bases outside the gene matches: 9. Germline V gene data show CDR1 as MNHNS and CDR2 as SASEGT. CDR3 sequence reads: CASITPGQGDQPQHF. Written as DNA, the CDR3 is TGTGCCAGCATTACCCCGGGACAGGGGGACCAGCCCCAGCATTTT.